This T cell receptor (beta chain) was profiled in a study of beta chain features in type 1 diabetes. The isolated RNA, all of it, was reverse transcribed, so expressed TCRB transcripts were what got sequenced. Assay: immunoSEQ multiplex PCR; the TCRdb copy retains only in-frame clones and omits some. The table includes hundreds of thousands of clones, 10% to 15% detected once. Findings and limits, study-wide: Type 1 diabetes patients had TCRB CDR3s that were shorter (moderately but significantly so) in all four CD4+ subsets. Junctions at VDJ sites from type 1 diabetes patients had fewer insertions and more deletions.

This CDR3 comprises 13 residues. Germline V gene sequence: CDR1 SGHVS, CDR2 FNYEAQ. V dropped 5 bases and J dropped 8; count of bases not matched to a gene: 4. This clone showed up just a few times. Antigen specificity is unknown. The sample consisted of naive CD4+ T cells from blood. This clonotype was sampled from a woman between 18 and 30 years old with type 1 diabetes. The rearrangement joins TRBV7-6 to TRBJ1-3, with 9 bases fitting TRBD1. CDR3 DNA: TGTGCCAGCAGCCAGGGACAGGGAGACACCATATATTTT. It codes for CASSQGQGDTIYF.